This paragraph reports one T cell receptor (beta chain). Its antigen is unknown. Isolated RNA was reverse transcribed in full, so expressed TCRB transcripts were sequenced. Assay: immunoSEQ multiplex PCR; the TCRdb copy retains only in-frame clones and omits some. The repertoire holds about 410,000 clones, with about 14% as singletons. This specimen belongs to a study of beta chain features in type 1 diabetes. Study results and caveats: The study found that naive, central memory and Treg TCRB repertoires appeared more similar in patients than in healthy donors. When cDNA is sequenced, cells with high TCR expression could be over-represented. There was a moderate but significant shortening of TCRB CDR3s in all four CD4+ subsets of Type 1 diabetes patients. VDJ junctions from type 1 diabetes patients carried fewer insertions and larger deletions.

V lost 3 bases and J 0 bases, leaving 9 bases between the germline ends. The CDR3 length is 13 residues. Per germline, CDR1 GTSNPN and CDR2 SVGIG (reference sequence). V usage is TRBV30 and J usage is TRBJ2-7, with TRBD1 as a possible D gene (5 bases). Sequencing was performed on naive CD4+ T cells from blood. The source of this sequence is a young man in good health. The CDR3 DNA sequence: TGTGCCTGGAGCTTACAGGACTCCTACGAGCAGTACGTC. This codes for CAWSLQDSYEQYV.